This TCR beta chain derives from a study of molecular identifiers for immune sequencing clone quantification. TCRdb reprocessed the PCR reads via MiXCR and lists one record per CDR3 protein. The sample has around 470,000 distinct CDR3 sequences, 25% seen once. The table lists this clonotype with many counts. V lost 1 base, J lost 3 bases, and 3 bases stayed unmatched. CDR3 length: 14 amino acids. Germline V gene data show CDR1 as MNHEY and CDR2 as SVGAGI. The V and J genes are TRBV6-5 and TRBJ2-7; 7 bases agree with TRBD1. The sample taken for sequencing was naive CD8+ T cells from blood, with Jurkat cell RNA spiked in. As for subset: FACS-sorted CD8+CD4-CCR7+CD45RA+ naive T cells. The clonotype was recovered from a human donor in good health. Some libraries in this study had Jurkat cell RNA spiked in. CDR3 sequence: CASSYFPGGYEQYF. The CDR3 DNA reads TGTGCCAGCAGTTACTTTCCAGGGGGCTACGAGCAGTACTTC.